A selection of T cell receptor beta chains follows, all from one sample in a study of neurological immune-mediated disorders. In TCRdb, the 5' RACE reads were re-called with MiXCR into one record per CDR3 protein. Of roughly 45,000 distinct CDR3 sequences in the sample, under 15% were seen once. Sequencing used PBMCs. The source is a male donor with HTLV-1-associated myelopathy (HAM/TSP). Both conserved end residues are part of each CDR3. The D gene is left open where the match is weak. Expanded clones are given a class, and other clones once, few, many or no size at all.

V gene	clone size	J gene	CDR3 length	D gene	CDR3 DNA	CDR3 protein
TRBV5-1	many	TRBJ2-6	19	TRBD1	TGCGCCAGCAGCTTGGTGGCGGACAGGGGACTCTCTGGGGCCAACGTCCTGACTTTC	CASSLVADRGLSGANVLTF
TRBV5-5	many	TRBJ1-5	16	NA	TGTGCCAGCAGCTTGGAATTCGGACGGACTAATCAGCCCCAGCATTTT	CASSLEFGRTNQPQHF
TRBV5-1	once	TRBJ1-1	14	NA	TGCGCCAGCAGCTTTGGACCCACAGACACCGAAGATTTCTTT	CASSFGPTDTEDFF
TRBV5-1	many	TRBJ2-5	13	NA	TGCGCCAGCAGCTTACCTGGTGGAGAGACCCAGTACTTC	CASSLPGGETQYF
TRBV29-1	many	TRBJ1-4	12	NA	TGCAGCGTTGCGCGGGGAAGTGAAAAACTGTTTTTT	CSVARGSEKLFF
TRBV28	once	TRBJ2-1	20	NA	TGTGCCAGCAGCCAGCTAAGGGGACTCAAAAGTTATGGCTCCTACAATGAGCAGTTCTTC	CASSQLRGLKSYGSYNEQFF
TRBV20-1	many	TRBJ1-4	15	NA	TGCAGTGCTACCTTTACCGGGGGAAGTTGGGAAAAACTGTTTTTT	CSATFTGGSWEKLFF
TRBV4-3	many	TRBJ2-1	17	NA	TGCGCCAGCAGCCAAGACGGAGGGGACAGCTCCTACAATGAGCAGTTCTTC	CASSQDGGDSSYNEQFF
TRBV12-5	many	TRBJ2-3	13	NA	TGTGCTAGTGGCAAGATGGGCGGAGATACGCAGTATTTT	CASGKMGGDTQYF
TRBV7-9	many	TRBJ1-1	15	TRBD1	TGTGCCAGCAGCTTAACGACAGGGGTGGGCACTGAAGCTTTCTTT	CASSLTTGVGTEAFF
TRBV12-3/TRBV12-4	many	TRBJ2-6	15	NA	TGTGCCAGCGGGCCGGGTGTGGTTGGGGCCAACGTCCTGACTTTC	CASGPGVVGANVLTF
TRBV28	many	TRBJ2-1	14	NA	TGTGCCAGCAGTTACACCAGCTCCTACAATGAGCAGTTCTTC	CASSYTSSYNEQFF
TRBV6-5	many	TRBJ2-2	16	NA	TGTGCCAGCAGTGAAACCGGGACCACGAACACCGGGGAGCTGTTTTTT	CASSETGTTNTGELFF
TRBV28	many	TRBJ2-3	16	NA	TGTGCCAGCAGAGAACCTTTCAGGGGTAGCACAGATACGCAGTATTTT	CASREPFRGSTDTQYF
TRBV5-6	few	TRBJ1-2	14	TRBD1	TGTGCCAGCAGCTCTGGGACAGGGGGCCTTGGCTACACCTTC	CASSSGTGGLGYTF
TRBV5-1	many	TRBJ2-1	16	NA	TGCGCCAGCAGCTTGGACGGGACACTCTCCTACAATGAGCAGTTCTTC	CASSLDGTLSYNEQFF
TRBV20-1	medium-sized	TRBJ2-7	15	TRBD1	TGCAGTGCGAGCCGTCCGGGACAGGGTGGGTACGAGCAGTACTTC	CSASRPGQGGYEQYF
TRBV20-1	NA	TRBJ1-6	17	NA	TGCAGCTCTGGGGGAGGCTTATCTGGACTCGACAATTCACCCCTCCACTTT	CSSGGGLSGLDNSPLHF
TRBV4-2	NA	TRBJ2-7	15	NA	TGTGCCAGCAGCCAAGGGACGGCTCGGGATTACGAGCAGTACTTC	CASSQGTARDYEQYF
TRBV15	many	TRBJ2-1	12	NA	TGTGCCACCAGCAGAGATTGGGGGGAACGGTTCTTC	CATSRDWGERFF
TRBV28	many	TRBJ2-7	14	NA	TGTGCCAGCTACCCTACAGGACCCATCTACGAGCAGTACTTC	CASYPTGPIYEQYF
TRBV6-5	many	TRBJ2-1	15	TRBD1	TGTGCCAGCAGTTCCGGACAGGGGGCCGCTAATGAGCAGTTCTTC	CASSSGQGAANEQFF
TRBV5-1	many	TRBJ2-5	15	NA	TGCGCCAGCAGCCCCAAAGACGCAACCAGGGAGACCCAGTACTTC	CASSPKDATRETQYF
TRBV28	NA	TRBJ2-5	16	TRBD2	TGTGCCAGCAGCCTACTAGCGGGGACCTTTCAAGAGACCCAGTACTTC	CASSLLAGTFQETQYF
TRBV7-3	many	TRBJ2-1	17	TRBD2	TGTGCCAGCAGCCGAACAAAACTAGCGGGGGGCTACAATGAGCAGTTCTTC	CASSRTKLAGGYNEQFF
TRBV5-1	many	TRBJ2-5	13	NA	TGCGCCAGCAGCTCTATTGTGGGAGAGACCCAGTACTTC	CASSSIVGETQYF
TRBV7-2	many	TRBJ1-3	21	NA	TGTGCCAGCAGCTTAGGACCCAGGGGAACCCCTTCTTTCTCCTCTGGAAACACCATATATTTT	CASSLGPRGTPSFSSGNTIYF
TRBV20-1	many	TRBJ1-2	14	TRBD1	TGCAGTGCTAGAGTTACAGGGGCTAACTATGGCTACACCTTC	CSARVTGANYGYTF
TRBV20-1	many	TRBJ2-7	14	NA	TGCAGTGCTAGAGCTCCCGGCCAGATCTACGAGCAGTACTTC	CSARAPGQIYEQYF
TRBV2	many	TRBJ1-1	13	TRBD1	TGTGCCAGCAGAGTACAGGGGGGAACTGAAGCTTTCTTT	CASRVQGGTEAFF
TRBV5-1	NA	TRBJ2-1	14	NA	TGCGCCAACATGGCGGCTCTGTCCTACAATGAGCAGTTCTTC	CANMAALSYNEQFF
TRBV20-1	many	TRBJ2-1	13	NA	TGCAGTGCCGGCCCCGGGGGTTCCAATGAGCAGTTCTTC	CSAGPGGSNEQFF
TRBV20-1	many	TRBJ2-1	15	TRBD2	TGCAGTGCTAGGTGGAGCGGGGGGGCCTACAATGAGCAGTTCTTC	CSARWSGGAYNEQFF
TRBV4-1	few	TRBJ2-1	18	TRBD2	TGCGCCAGCAGCCAAGATTTCCCTCGGGGGGGCCTCACTAATGAGCAGTTCTTC	CASSQDFPRGGLTNEQFF
TRBV10-3	many	TRBJ2-7	11	NA	TGTGCCATCAGAGGCAACACCGAGCAGTACTTC	CAIRGNTEQYF
TRBV7-9	many	TRBJ2-7	16	TRBD1	TGTGCCAGCAGCCCAAAGTCAGGGGGCGGGGTCTACGAGCAGTACTTC	CASSPKSGGGVYEQYF
TRBV5-1	many	TRBJ2-1	14	NA	TGCGCCAGCACGGAACAGGGAGGTGGCAATGAGCAGTTCTTC	CASTEQGGGNEQFF
TRBV5-1	NA	TRBJ2-1	15	TRBD1	TGCGCCAGCAGCTACGAAACAGGGGTTGGCAATGAGCAGTTCTTC	CASSYETGVGNEQFF
TRBV5-1	many	TRBJ2-6	22	TRBD2	TGCGCCAGCAGCTTGGATCCACTAGCGGGGGGCCTGATAACCTCTGGGGCCAACGTCCTGACTTTC	CASSLDPLAGGLITSGANVLTF
TRBV5-1	many	TRBJ2-7	15	NA	TGCGCCAGCAGCTTGAGCCTTGATATTACCTACGAGCAGTACTTC	CASSLSLDITYEQYF
TRBV15	many	TRBJ2-1	15	NA	TGTGCCACCAGCAATGACAGGTTCCCTCGGAATGAGCAGTTCTTC	CATSNDRFPRNEQFF
TRBV12-3/TRBV12-4	many	TRBJ2-3	16	TRBD2	TGTGCCAGCAGTTTTGGGACTAGCGGAAACACAGATACGCAGTATTTT	CASSFGTSGNTDTQYF
TRBV20-1	many	TRBJ2-7	14	NA	TGCAGTGCTTTCTATCCGGGACACTACTACGAGCAGTACTTC	CSAFYPGHYYEQYF
TRBV10-3	NA	TRBJ2-2	12	NA	TGTGCCATCAGTGCCGACAGGGGGGAGCTGTTTTTT	CAISADRGELFF
TRBV5-1	few	TRBJ1-2	15	TRBD1	TGCGCCAGCAGCTCGCCGGACAGGGGGAACTATGGCTACACCTTC	CASSSPDRGNYGYTF
TRBV29-1	many	TRBJ2-5	14	NA	TGCAGCGTTGAAGATGGCGACCTAGAGGTGACCCAGTACTTC	CSVEDGDLEVTQYF
TRBV7-9	NA	TRBJ1-1	14	NA	TGTGCCAGCAGCTTAGGGGGGGGTAACACTGAAGCTTTCTTT	CASSLGGGNTEAFF
TRBV7-9	many	TRBJ2-7	15	TRBD1	TGTGCCAGCAGCCCAAAGGACAGGCCTATCGGCGAGCAGTACTTC	CASSPKDRPIGEQYF